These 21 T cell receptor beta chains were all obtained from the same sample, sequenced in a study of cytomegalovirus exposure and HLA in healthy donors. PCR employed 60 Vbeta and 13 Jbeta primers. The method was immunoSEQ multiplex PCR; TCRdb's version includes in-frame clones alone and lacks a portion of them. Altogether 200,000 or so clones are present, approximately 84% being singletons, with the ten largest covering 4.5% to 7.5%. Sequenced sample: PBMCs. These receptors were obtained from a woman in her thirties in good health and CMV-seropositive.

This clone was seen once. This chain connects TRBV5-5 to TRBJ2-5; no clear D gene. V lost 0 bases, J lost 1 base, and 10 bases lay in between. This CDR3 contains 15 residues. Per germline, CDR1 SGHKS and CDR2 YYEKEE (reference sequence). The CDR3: CASSLVGWFQETQYF. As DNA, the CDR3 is TGTGCCAGCAGCTTGGTTGGCTGGTTCCAAGAGACCCAGTACTTC.

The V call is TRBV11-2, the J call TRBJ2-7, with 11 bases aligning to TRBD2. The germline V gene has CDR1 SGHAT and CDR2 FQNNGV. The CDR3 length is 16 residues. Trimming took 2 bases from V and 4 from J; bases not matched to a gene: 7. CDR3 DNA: TGTGCCAGCAGCTTATCCAGGGCTAGCGGGAGGTACGAGCAGTACTTC. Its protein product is CASSLSRASGRYEQYF.

CDR3 in amino acids: CASSLGTGWNGYTF. DNA of the CDR3: TGTGCCAGCAGTTTGGGGACAGGGTGGAATGGCTACACCTTC. The chain is built from TRBV27 and TRBJ1-2; 9 bases line up with TRBD1. Trimming at V came to 3 bases and at J to 6 bases, leaving 5 bases not matched to a gene. Germline loops: CDR1 MNHEY, CDR2 SMNVEV (reference sequence). This CDR3 contains 14 residues.

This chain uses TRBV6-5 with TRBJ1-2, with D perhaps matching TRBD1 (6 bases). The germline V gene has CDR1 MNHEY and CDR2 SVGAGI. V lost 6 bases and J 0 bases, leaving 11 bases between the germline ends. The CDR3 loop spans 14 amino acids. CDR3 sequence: CASSRQASNYGYTF. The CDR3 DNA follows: TGTGCCAGCAGCCGACAGGCCTCTAACTATGGCTACACCTTC.

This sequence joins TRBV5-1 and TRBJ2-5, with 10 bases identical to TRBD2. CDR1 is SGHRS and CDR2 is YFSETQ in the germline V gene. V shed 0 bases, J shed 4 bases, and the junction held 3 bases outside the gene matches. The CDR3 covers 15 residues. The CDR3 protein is CASSLDSGGRETQYF. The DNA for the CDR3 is TGCGCCAGCAGCTTGGATAGCGGGGGGCGAGAGACCCAGTACTTC.

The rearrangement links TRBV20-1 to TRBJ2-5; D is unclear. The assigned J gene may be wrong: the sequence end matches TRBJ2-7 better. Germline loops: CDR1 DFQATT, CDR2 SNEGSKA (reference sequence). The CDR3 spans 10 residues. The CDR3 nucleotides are TGCAGTGCCCGTTCCCGCGAGCAGTACTTC. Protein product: CSARSREQYF.

Here the CDR3 reads CASSMTLPGYEQYF. In DNA form, the CDR3 reads TGTGCCAGCAGTATGACGTTACCGGGATACGAGCAGTACTTC. V and J are TRBV27 and TRBJ2-7, with D possibly TRBD2 on 5 matching bases. The CDR3 sequence is 14 residues long. The germline V gene encodes CDR1 MNHEY and CDR2 SMNVEV (reference sequence). Trimming pared 5 bases from V and 4 bases from J, leaving 15 bases between.

The CDR3 nucleotides are TGTGCCAGCAGCGAGGACGGGCGGGCAAATCAGCCCCAGCATTTT. Its translation: CASSEDGRANQPQHF. V and J are TRBV5-4 and TRBJ1-5; D call uncertain. Trimming left V 4 bases short and J 4 bases short, with 15 bases between. The CDR3 covers 15 residues. Germline values: CDR1 SGHNT, CDR2 YYREEE (reference sequence). Complete variable domain (other parts from reference TRBV5-4 and TRBJ1-5): ETGVTQSPTHLIKTRGQQVTLRCSSQSGHNTVSWYQQALGQGPQFIFQYYREEENGRGNFPPRFSGLQFPNYSSELNVNALELDDSALYLCASSEDGRANQPQHFGDGTRLSIL.

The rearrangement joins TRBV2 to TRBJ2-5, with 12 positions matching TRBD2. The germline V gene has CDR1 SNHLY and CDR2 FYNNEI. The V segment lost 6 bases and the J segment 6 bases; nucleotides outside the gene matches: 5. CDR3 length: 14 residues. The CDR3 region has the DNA TGTGCCAGCAGCCAGACTAGCGGGAGAAAGACCCAGTACTTC. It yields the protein CASSQTSGRKTQYF.

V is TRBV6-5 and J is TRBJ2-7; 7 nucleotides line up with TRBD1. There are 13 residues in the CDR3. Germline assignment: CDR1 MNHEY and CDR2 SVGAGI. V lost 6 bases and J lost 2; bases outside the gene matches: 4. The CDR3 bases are TGTGCCAGCAGGGGGACAGTCACCTACGAGCAGTACTTC. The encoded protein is CASRGTVTYEQYF.

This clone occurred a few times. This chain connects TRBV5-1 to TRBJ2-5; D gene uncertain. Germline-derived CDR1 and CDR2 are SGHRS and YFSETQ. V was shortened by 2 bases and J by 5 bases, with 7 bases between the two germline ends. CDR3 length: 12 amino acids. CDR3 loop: CASSFRYETQYF. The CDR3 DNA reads TGCGCCAGCAGCTTTCGGTACGAGACCCAGTACTTC.

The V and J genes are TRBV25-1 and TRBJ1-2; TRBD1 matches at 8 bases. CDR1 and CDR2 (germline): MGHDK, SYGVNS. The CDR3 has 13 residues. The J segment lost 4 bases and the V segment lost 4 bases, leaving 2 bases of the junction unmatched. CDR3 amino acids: CASSADRAYGYTF. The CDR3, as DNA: TGTGCCAGCAGTGCGGACAGGGCCTATGGCTACACCTTC.

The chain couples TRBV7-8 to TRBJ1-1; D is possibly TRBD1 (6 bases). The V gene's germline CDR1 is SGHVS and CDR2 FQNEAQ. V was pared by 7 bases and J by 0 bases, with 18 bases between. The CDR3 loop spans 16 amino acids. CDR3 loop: CASIQEGVGLNTEAFF. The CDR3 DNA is TGTGCCAGCATCCAAGAGGGGGTAGGGTTGAACACTGAAGCTTTCTTT.

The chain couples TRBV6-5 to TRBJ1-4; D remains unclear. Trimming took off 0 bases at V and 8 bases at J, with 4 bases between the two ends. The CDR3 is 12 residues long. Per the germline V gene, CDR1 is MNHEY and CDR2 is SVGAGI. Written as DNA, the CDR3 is TGTGCCAGCAGTTACTCGGGCGAAAAACTGTTTTTT. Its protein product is CASSYSGEKLFF.

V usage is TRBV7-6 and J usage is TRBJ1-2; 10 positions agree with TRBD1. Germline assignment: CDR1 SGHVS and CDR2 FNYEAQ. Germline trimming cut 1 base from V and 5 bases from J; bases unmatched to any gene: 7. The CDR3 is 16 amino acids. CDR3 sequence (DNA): TGTGCCAGCAGCTTAGGACAGGGGGCGCTCCCTTATGGCTACACCTTC. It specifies CASSLGQGALPYGYTF.

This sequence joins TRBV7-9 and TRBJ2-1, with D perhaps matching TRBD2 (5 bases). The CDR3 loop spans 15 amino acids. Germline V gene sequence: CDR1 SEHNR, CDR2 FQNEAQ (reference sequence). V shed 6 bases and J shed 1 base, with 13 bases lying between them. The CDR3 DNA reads TGTGCCAGCAGACGGGAATCCGGTTCCTACAATGAGCAGTTCTTC. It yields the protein CASRRESGSYNEQFF.

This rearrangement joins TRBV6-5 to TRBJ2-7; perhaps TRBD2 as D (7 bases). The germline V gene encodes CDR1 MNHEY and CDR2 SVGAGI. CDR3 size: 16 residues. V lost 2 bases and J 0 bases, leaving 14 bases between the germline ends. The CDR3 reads CASSYGRAGASYEQYF. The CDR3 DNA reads TGTGCCAGCAGTTACGGAAGGGCGGGGGCCTCCTACGAGCAGTACTTC.

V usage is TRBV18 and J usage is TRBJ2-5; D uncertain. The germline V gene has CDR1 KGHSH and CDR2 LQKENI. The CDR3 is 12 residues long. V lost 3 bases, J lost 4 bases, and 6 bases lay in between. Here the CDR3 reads CASSPQAETQYF. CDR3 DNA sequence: TGTGCCAGCTCACCCCAGGCAGAGACCCAGTACTTC. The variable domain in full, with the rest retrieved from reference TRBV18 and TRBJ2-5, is NAGVMQNPRHLVRRRGQEARLRCSPMKGHSHVYWYRQLPEEGLKFMVYLQKENIIDESGMPKERFSAEFPKEGPSILRIQQVVRGDSAAYFCASSPQAETQYFGPGTRLLVL.

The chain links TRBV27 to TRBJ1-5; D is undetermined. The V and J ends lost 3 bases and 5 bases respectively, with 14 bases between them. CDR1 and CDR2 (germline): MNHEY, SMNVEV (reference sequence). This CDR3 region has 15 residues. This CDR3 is CASSFRFQKDQPQHF. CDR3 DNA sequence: TGTGCCAGCAGTTTCAGGTTCCAAAAAGATCAGCCCCAGCATTTT.

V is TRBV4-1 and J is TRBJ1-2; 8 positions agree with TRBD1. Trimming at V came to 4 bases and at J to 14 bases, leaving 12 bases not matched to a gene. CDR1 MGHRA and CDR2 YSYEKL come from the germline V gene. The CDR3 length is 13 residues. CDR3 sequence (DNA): TGCGCCAGCAGCCGCCTTGGTGCAGGGGGCGAGACCTTC. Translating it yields CASSRLGAGGETF.

As DNA, the CDR3 is TGTGCCAGCAGAGACAGGGGTGTGAACACTGAAGCTTTCTTT. Translated: CASRDRGVNTEAFF. V usage is TRBV2 and J usage is TRBJ1-1, with 8 bases identical to TRBD1. Trimming took 6 bases from V and 0 from J; bases not matched to a gene: 3. The CDR3 covers 14 residues. CDR1 and CDR2 (germline): SNHLY, FYNNEI.